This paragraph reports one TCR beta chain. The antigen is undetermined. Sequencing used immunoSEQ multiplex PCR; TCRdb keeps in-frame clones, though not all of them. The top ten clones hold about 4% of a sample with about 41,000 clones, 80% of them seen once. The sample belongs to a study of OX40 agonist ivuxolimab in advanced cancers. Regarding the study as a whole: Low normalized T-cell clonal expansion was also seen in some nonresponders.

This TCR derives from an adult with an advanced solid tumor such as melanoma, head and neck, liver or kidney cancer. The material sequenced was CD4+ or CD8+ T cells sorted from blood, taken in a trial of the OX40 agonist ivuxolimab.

The CDR3 protein is CASSEGVSGELFF. CDR3 DNA sequence: TGTGCCAGCAGCGAGGGGGTCAGCGGGGAGCTGTTTTTT. V gene TRBV7-2 combines with J gene TRBJ2-2, with D tentatively TRBD1 (6 bases). The germline CDR1 and CDR2 sequences are SGHTA and FQGNSA. The CDR3 has 13 residues. Between the trimmed V and J ends, which lost 5 bases and 7 bases, there was a span of 11 bases.